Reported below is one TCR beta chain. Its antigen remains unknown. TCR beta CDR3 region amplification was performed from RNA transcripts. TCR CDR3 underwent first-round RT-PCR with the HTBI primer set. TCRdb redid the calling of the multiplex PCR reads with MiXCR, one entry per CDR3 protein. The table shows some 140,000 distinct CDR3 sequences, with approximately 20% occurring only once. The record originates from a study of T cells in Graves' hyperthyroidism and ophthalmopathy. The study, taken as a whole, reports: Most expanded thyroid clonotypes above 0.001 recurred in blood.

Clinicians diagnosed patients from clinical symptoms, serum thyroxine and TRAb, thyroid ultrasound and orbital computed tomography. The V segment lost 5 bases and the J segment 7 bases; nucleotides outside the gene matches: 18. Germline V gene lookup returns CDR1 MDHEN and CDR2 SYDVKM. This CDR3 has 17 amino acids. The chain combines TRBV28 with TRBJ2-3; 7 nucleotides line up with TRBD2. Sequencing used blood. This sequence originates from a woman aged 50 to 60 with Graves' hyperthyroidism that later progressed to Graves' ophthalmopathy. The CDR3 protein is CASSPSSGLGPGNTQYF. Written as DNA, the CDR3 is TGTGCCAGCAGTCCTTCGTCAGGACTAGGCCCGGGGAATACGCAGTATTTT.